These 14 T cell receptor beta chains share one sample of origin, sequenced in a study of vaccination and CD4 T cells after COVID-19. Treatment of the sample: approximately 10-day PBMC culture with coronavirus spike peptide pools or control peptides (ViraFEST assay). Gathered ahead of the COVID-19 pandemic (2011-2018) were the CD4+ T cells of the unexposed donor. Cultured CD4+ T cell DNA was sequenced using the Oncomine TCR Beta short-read assay. TCRdb processed the PCR reads anew with MiXCR; each CDR3 protein has one entry. The repertoire holds some 8,900 distinct CDR3 sequences, with 45% as singletons. Antigen specificity for these receptors is unknown. Sequenced material: CD4+ T cells from blood, cultured in vitro. The receptors come from a human donor in good health.

The rearrangement links TRBV20-1 to TRBJ1-4; maybe TRBD1 (5 bases). This CDR3 comprises 14 residues. The germline gives CDR1 DFQATT, CDR2 SNEGSKA (reference sequence). V lost 5 bases to trimming and J lost 4 bases, with 14 bases between them. The chain's CDR3 is CSAPVEGFNEKLFF. In nucleotides, the CDR3 is TGCAGTGCTCCCGTTGAGGGGTTTAATGAAAAACTGTTTTTT.

This chain joins TRBV27 and TRBJ1-2, with D unresolved. Germline V gene data show CDR1 as MNHEY and CDR2 as SMNVEV (reference sequence). V lost 5 bases, J lost 7 bases, and 14 bases lay in between. CDR3 length: 13 amino acids. CDR3 protein: CASSRQAVTGYTF. CDR3 sequence (DNA): TGTGCCAGCAGTAGACAAGCGGTGACTGGCTACACCTTC.

This clonotype turned up a few times. The chain uses TRBV7-8 and TRBJ2-6; unclear D gene. Trimming removed 3 bases from V and 4 bases from J, with 10 bases in between. CDR3 length equals 15 residues. Germline assignment: CDR1 SGHVS and CDR2 FQNEAQ. The DNA of the CDR3 is TGTGCCAGCAGCTTTGGCGCGATCGGGGCCAACGTCCTGACTTTC. This translates into CASSFGAIGANVLTF.

The chain joins TRBV7-2 to TRBJ2-7; D unclear. V shed 3 bases and J shed 1 base, with 4 bases lying between them. CDR1 and CDR2 (germline): SGHTA, FQGNSA. This CDR3 comprises 12 residues. CDR3 protein: CASSLPSYEQYF. In DNA, the CDR3 is TGTGCCAGCAGCTTGCCATCCTACGAGCAGTACTTC. Looking up the rest from reference TRBV7-2 and TRBJ2-7 gives the full variable domain: GAGVSQSPSNKVTEKGKDVELRCDPISGHTALYWYRQSLGQGLEFLIYFQGNSAPDKSGLPSDRFSAERTGGSVSTLTIQRTQQEDSAVYLCASSLPSYEQYFGPGTRLTVT.

This clonotype came up once. The chain recombines TRBV7-2 with TRBJ2-5; the D gene is possibly TRBD2 (6 bases). Trimming pared 1 base from V and 9 bases from J, leaving 15 bases between. CDR1 and CDR2 (germline): SGHTA, FQGNSA. CDR3 length: 14 residues. The CDR3 is CASSLEQRWGAQYF. The CDR3 nucleotides read TGTGCCAGCAGCTTAGAGCAGCGGTGGGGGGCCCAGTACTTC.

Only a few counts were recorded for this clonotype. The rearrangement joins TRBV7-9 to TRBJ1-5; D is undetermined. V lost 2 bases, J lost 4 bases, and 9 bases lay in between. The CDR3 runs 14 residues. Germline values: CDR1 SEHNR, CDR2 FQNEAQ (reference sequence). CDR3 in amino acids: CASSLIGRNQPQHF. CDR3 nucleotides: TGTGCCAGCAGCTTAATCGGCAGAAATCAGCCCCAGCATTTT.

The gene calls are TRBV6-4 and TRBJ1-6; TRBD1 is a possible D gene (5 bases). CDR3 length: 14 residues. Germline CDR1 is MRHNA and CDR2 is SNTAGT. Trimming removed 2 bases from V and 10 bases from J, with 12 bases in between. The CDR3 region is CASSDGTRGSPLHF. CDR3 nucleotides: TGTGCCAGCAGTGACGGGACCAGAGGATCACCCCTCCACTTT.

This chain connects TRBV19 to TRBJ2-1; D might be TRBD2 (6 bases). In germline, CDR1 is LNHDA, CDR2 SQIVND (reference sequence). Trimming pared 9 bases from V and 2 bases from J, leaving 17 bases between. CDR3 length equals 15 residues. The CDR3 DNA sequence: TGTGCCAGCCACGGGGACTTTCTCCCCTACAATGAGCAGTTCTTC. Protein sequence: CASHGDFLPYNEQFF.

There are a few counts of this clonotype. The CDR3 is CASSLAAGALGGELFF. The CDR3 DNA reads as TGTGCCAGCAGCTTAGCAGCGGGGGCCTTAGGGGGGGAGCTGTTTTTT. This chain joins TRBV7-8 and TRBJ2-2; 8 bases are shared with TRBD2. The trim removed 0 bases at V and 8 bases at J, leaving 8 bases unmatched. The CDR3 contains 16 residues. The germline gives CDR1 SGHVS, CDR2 FQNEAQ.

This clonotype was recorded a few times. V gene TRBV7-2 combines with J gene TRBJ1-5; tentative D call: TRBD1 (6 bases). The CDR3 sequence is 15 residues long. Between the trimmed V and J ends, which lost 4 bases and 2 bases, there was a span of 12 bases. CDR1 and CDR2 (germline): SGHTA, FQGNSA. Here the CDR3 reads CASSSRGFGNQPQHF. The CDR3 DNA sequence: TGTGCCAGCAGCTCCAGGGGTTTTGGCAATCAGCCCCAGCATTTT.

The rearrangement uses TRBV10-3 and TRBJ2-7; 10 nucleotides line up with TRBD1. Germline V gene sequence: CDR1 ENHRY, CDR2 SYGVKD. J lost 4 bases, V lost 6 bases, and 12 bases had no gene match. CDR3 length: 16 residues. For the CDR3, the DNA is TGTGCCATCAGCGTCCAGGGACAGGGGAGTACGTACGAGCAGTACTTC. Translated: CAISVQGQGSTYEQYF.

The chain employs TRBV5-1 and TRBJ1-1; D perhaps matches TRBD1 (5 bases). The CDR3 contains 14 residues. Trimming stripped 0 bases from V and 2 bases from J, with 8 bases between. Germline lookup yields CDR1 SGHRS and CDR2 YFSETQ. The DNA of the CDR3 is TGCGCCAGCAGCTTGGGGGGACGCAACACTGAAGCTTTCTTT. Translation: CASSLGGRNTEAFF.

This clonotype was counted only a few times. The J gene is TRBJ1-5, the V gene TRBV24-1, with 7 nucleotides matching TRBD1. The germline CDR1 and CDR2 sequences are KGHDR and SFDVKD. This CDR3 is built from 14 residues. The J segment lost 4 bases and the V segment lost 4 bases, leaving 3 bases of the junction unmatched. The CDR3 region has the DNA TGTGCCACCAGTGAGGGACAGATTAATCAGCCCCAGCATTTT. Protein product: CATSEGQINQPQHF.

The CDR3 bases are TGCAGTGCTAGAGTCGGAGCGGCACAGAAAACAGATACGCAGTATTTT. It specifies CSARVGAAQKTDTQYF. The V call is TRBV20-1, the J call TRBJ2-3, with D possibly matching TRBD2 (5 bases). In germline, CDR1 is DFQATT, CDR2 SNEGSKA (reference sequence). This CDR3 region has 16 residues. Trimming pared 1 base from V and 3 bases from J, leaving 17 bases between.